This T cell receptor beta chain was identified during a study of T cells in Graves' hyperthyroidism and ophthalmopathy. Amplification of TCR beta CDR3 regions was performed using RNA transcripts as template. Initially, a first-round RT-PCR of the TCR CDR3 employed the HTBI primer set. TCRdb reanalysed the multiplex PCR reads using MiXCR and keeps one entry per CDR3 protein. This table holds about 520,000 distinct CDR3 sequences, roughly 20% found once. Hyperthyroidism, newly diagnosed and lasting under 2 months, affected patients aged 18 to 65. Each 10 ml fresh peripheral blood draw supplied the PBMCs. This clonotype was observed at least ten times. This CDR3 comprises 15 residues. From germline, CDR1 is MGHRA and CDR2 YSYEKL. V lost 1 base to trimming and J lost 5 bases, with 14 bases between them.

The source material was blood. The receptor was isolated from a man younger than 35 with Graves' hyperthyroidism. This rearrangement joins TRBV4-1 to TRBJ2-5; tentatively, D is TRBD2 (5 bases). CDR3 amino acids: CASSQGRLGVETQYF. The CDR3 coding sequence is TGCGCCAGCAGCCAAGGCCGACTCGGGGTGGAGACCCAGTACTTC.